A selection of T cell receptor beta chains follows, all from one sample in a study of human T cells and chemical hapten exposure. TCRdb fed the RACE reads into MiXCR, producing one record per CDR3 protein. The table has tens of thousands of distinct CDR3 sequences, 10% seen once. The material sequenced was whole blood, taken in connection with sensitization to the hapten diphenylcyclopropenone (DPC). These receptors all stem from a man aged 45-60 years with alopecia areata. Some clones in this sample may be carry-over from other donors' samples. The conserved cysteine and the conserved F or W are not part of the CDR3 here. The D gene is left open where the match is weak.

j_gene	d_gene	v_gene	CDR3aa
TRBJ2-7	TRBD1	TRBV4-1	ASSQDPTGGNYEQY
TRBJ2-3	.	TRBV4-3	ASSHEGKAVDTQY
TRBJ2-7	TRBD2	TRBV12-3/TRBV12-4	ASSTGLAVSYEQY
TRBJ2-2	.	TRBV7-9	ASSLREPQAGELF
TRBJ2-2	TRBD1	TRBV24-1	ATSDVTGYPNTGELF
TRBJ2-1	TRBD1	TRBV29-1	SAYRDRVYEQF
TRBJ2-2	TRBD1	TRBV28	ASRGQGNTGELF
TRBJ2-1	TRBD2	TRBV28	ASSFRRLGTSGRFNEQF
TRBJ2-7	.	TRBV28	ASARGAYEQY
TRBJ2-2	TRBD1	TRBV20-1	SARAMTGFGELF
TRBJ2-7	TRBD1	TRBV20-1	SARDNRGIYEQY
TRBJ2-7	TRBD2	TRBV28	ASSLAGTSVGEQY
TRBJ2-2	.	TRBV29-1	SVEVGAANTGELF
TRBJ2-1	TRBD2	TRBV19	ASSGGLAGGNNEQF
TRBJ1-3	.	TRBV29-1	SVRSGNTIY
TRBJ2-7	TRBD2	TRBV5-1	ASRPAGGPYEQY
TRBJ2-6	.	TRBV6-5	ASSLQGNGANVLT
TRBJ1-5	TRBD1	TRBV29-1	SVSQGAGNQPQH
TRBJ2-2	TRBD2	TRBV9	ASSPRAGGSTGELF
TRBJ2-1	.	TRBV28	ASSSPLGELNEQF
TRBJ2-3	.	TRBV7-8	ASSLLIVSTDTQY
TRBJ2-7	.	TRBV29-1	SVAPGHYEQY
TRBJ2-1	TRBD2	TRBV10-3	AIRGAGVTGINYNEQF
TRBJ1-2	.	TRBV20-1	SANSGGYGYT
TRBJ2-1	TRBD2	TRBV9	ASSADRREAYNEQF
TRBJ1-5	.	TRBV2	ASSAEVGNQPQH
TRBJ2-3	.	TRBV11-3	ASSYLATTDTQY
TRBJ1-1	TRBD1	TRBV12-3/TRBV12-4	ASTPGQGVDTEAF
TRBJ1-2	TRBD1	TRBV6-2/TRBV6-3	ASSYSGQDPNYGYT
TRBJ2-7	.	TRBV28	ASSLGLAYEQY
TRBJ2-3	.	TRBV7-8	ASSLGETDTQY
TRBJ2-7	.	TRBV5-1	ASSLGRTDYEQY
TRBJ2-1	.	TRBV28	ASRSGGDYNEQF
TRBJ2-7	TRBD2	TRBV4-1	ASSQWALAGGAPEQY
TRBJ2-6	.	TRBV28	ASTSQGGGAEGANVLT
TRBJ2-5	.	TRBV7-2	ASSPYSDRQETQY
TRBJ2-7	TRBD1	TRBV7-3	ASSMTGGGEQY
TRBJ2-1	TRBD1	TRBV20-1	SAKTGSRDNEQF
TRBJ1-5	.	TRBV28	ASSFFYRQPQH
TRBJ1-5	.	TRBV3-1	ASSQDQSNQPQH
TRBJ2-7	.	TRBV7-9	ASNRDTDEQY
TRBJ1-5	.	TRBV6-1	ASSEQRAQH
TRBJ2-7	.	TRBV3-1	ASKTGDYEQY
TRBJ1-1	TRBD1	TRBV20-1	SARGQGAFVAF
TRBJ2-1	TRBD2	TRBV15	ATVLAAGNEQF
TRBJ2-1	TRBD2	TRBV11-1	ASSLRGLAGVAYNEQF
TRBJ2-1	TRBD1	TRBV2	ASRKTGTEDNEQF
TRBJ2-1	TRBD2	TRBV20-1	SARGGSSYNEQF
TRBJ1-5	.	TRBV24-1	ATSDRTAYQPQH
TRBJ1-1	.	TRBV7-9	ASSSSGQGPTEAF